The present T cell receptor (beta chain) was sequenced within a study of blood T cells in healthy people across ages. Study results and limitations: Calculation of diversity from one million T cells yielded estimates considered to be underestimates.

As concerns this clonotype: The antigen is undetermined.

Samples had at least 7 million PBMCs isolated from them. A second PCR of 7 to 11 cycles used a sample-barcoded 5' primer and a J-beta primer mix. Using its own MiXCR run on the 5' RACE reads, TCRdb lists one record per CDR3 protein. This table has about 1.4 million distinct CDR3 sequences, roughly 60% appearing once. The sample comprised blood. The sequence was obtained from a man aged 18 to 35 in good health.

The CDR3 DNA is TGCAGTGCCGCCGACTACAATGAGCAGTTCTTC. Translated, it gives CSAADYNEQFF. V gene TRBV20-1 combines with J gene TRBJ2-1, with D unresolved. Germline assignment: CDR1 DFQATT and CDR2 SNEGSKA (reference sequence). The CDR3 covers 11 residues. Deletions cut 6 bases from V and 3 bases from J, with 6 bases between.